These 10 T cell receptor beta chains came from one sample sequenced in a study of cytomegalovirus exposure and HLA in healthy donors. The PCR contained 60 Vbeta and 13 Jbeta primers. Generated by immunoSEQ multiplex PCR, the TCRdb table keeps only in-frame clones and is missing some. The repertoire holds around 200,000 clones, with 80% as singletons. Specimen: PBMCs. These TCRs come from a boy younger than 18 in good health and CMV-seronegative.

The chain is built from TRBV7-3 and TRBJ2-2; no clear D gene. V was cut by 6 bases and J by 6 bases, with 14 bases left in between. The germline V gene has CDR1 SGHTA and CDR2 FQGTGA. The CDR3 totals 14 residues. In DNA form, the CDR3 reads TGTGCCAGCAGTTCCTCTCTAGTAGCCGGGGAGCTGTTTTTT. It yields the protein CASSSSLVAGELFF.

This clone came up a few times. The chain employs TRBV9 and TRBJ2-7, with D tentatively TRBD2 (5 bases). Trimming pared 0 bases from V and 2 bases from J, leaving 12 bases between. CDR3 size: 15 residues. Germline CDR1 is SGDLS and CDR2 is YYNGEE. The CDR3 bases are TGTGCCAGCAGCGTAGCGGACTCCCTTACCTACGAGCAGTACTTC. As protein: CASSVADSLTYEQYF.

CDR3 residues: CASSQDTRTAKATNTEAFF. The CDR3 DNA reads as TGCGCCAGCAGCCAAGATACCAGGACAGCGAAGGCGACGAACACTGAAGCTTTCTTT. The V gene is TRBV4-1, the J gene TRBJ1-1; D is perhaps TRBD1 (6 bases). The CDR3 length is 19 residues. Germline V lookup: CDR1 MGHRA, CDR2 YSYEKL. With 0 bases removed from V and 1 base from J, the gap between germline ends came to 21 bases.

V gene TRBV7-8 combines with J gene TRBJ1-1, with 11 bases that match TRBD1. The CDR3 runs 13 residues. Germline V gene lookup returns CDR1 SGHVS and CDR2 FQNEAQ. The trim removed 4 bases at V and 7 bases at J, leaving 2 bases unmatched. CDR3 protein: CASSSDRGLEAFF. In nucleotides, the CDR3 is TGTGCCAGCAGCTCGGACAGGGGGCTTGAAGCTTTCTTT.

The chain combines TRBV19 with TRBJ1-1, with TRBD1 matching over 7 bases. The V gene's germline CDR1 is LNHDA and CDR2 SQIVND (reference sequence). The CDR3 has 17 amino acids. V shed 9 bases, J shed 1 base, and the junction held 17 bases outside the gene matches. The CDR3 DNA follows: TGTGCCAGAGGGCGACAGGGTCGCGGAGGCCCGAACACTGAAGCTTTCTTT. As protein: CARGRQGRGGPNTEAFF.

The chain combines TRBV5-5 with TRBJ1-4; a weak D match, TRBD1 (6 bases). Germline values: CDR1 SGHKS, CDR2 YYEKEE (reference sequence). Deletions cut 4 bases from V and 0 bases from J, with 19 bases between. The CDR3 is 18 amino acids. The CDR3 protein is CASSRSYRVRATNEKLFF. The CDR3 DNA follows: TGTGCCAGCAGCCGATCCTACAGGGTACGAGCAACTAATGAAAAACTGTTTTTT.

The chain combines TRBV5-1 with TRBJ2-3; possible D gene TRBD1, 5 bases. V was trimmed by 5 bases and J by 4 bases, leaving 11 bases between them. The germline gives CDR1 SGHRS, CDR2 YFSETQ. This CDR3 has 13 residues. CDR3 protein: CASRYEGADTQYF. The CDR3, as DNA: TGCGCCAGCAGGTACGAAGGGGCAGATACGCAGTATTTT.

The chain combines TRBV7-3 with TRBJ1-2; 7 positions match TRBD1. V trimming: 3 bases; J trimming: 7 bases; junction bases outside the gene matches: 5. CDR1 SGHTA and CDR2 FQGTGA come from the germline V gene. CDR3 length: 13 amino acids. DNA of the CDR3: TGTGCCAGCAGCTTTACAGGGGTGGGTGGCTACACCTTC. Protein sequence: CASSFTGVGGYTF.

The gene calls are TRBV7-2 and TRBJ2-7; no definite D call. V was clipped by 5 bases and J by 4 bases, with 6 bases between them. The CDR3 has 11 residues. The germline CDR1 and CDR2 sequences are SGHTA and FQGNSA. In nucleotides, the CDR3 is TGTGCCAGCAGCACCACTTACGAGCAGTACTTC. It codes for CASSTTYEQYF.

CDR3 sequence (DNA): TGTGCCAGCAGCGTAGTGGAGGGGTCCAGGGATACGCAGTATTTT. Residues: CASSVVEGSRDTQYF. V gene TRBV9 combines with J gene TRBJ2-3; possibly TRBD2 for D (6 bases). V lost 0 bases, J lost 6 bases, and 14 bases lay in between. Germline V CDR1 and CDR2: SGDLS, YYNGEE. The CDR3 covers 15 residues. Looking up the rest from reference TRBV9 and TRBJ2-3 gives the full variable domain: DSGVTQTPKHLITATGQRVTLRCSPRSGDLSVYWYQQSLDQGLQFLIQYYNGEERAKGNILERFSAQQFPDLHSELNLSSLELGDSALYFCASSVVEGSRDTQYFGPGTRLTVL.